The entry below describes one T cell receptor (beta chain). Antigen unknown. The junction does not match germline at one end; this may be a read error. CDR3 size: 15 residues. The germline CDR1 and CDR2 sequences are SEHNR and FQNEAQ (reference sequence). The sample belongs to a study of cytomegalovirus exposure and HLA in healthy donors. General study findings and limits: Reportedly, HLA-A and HLA-B alleles of most subjects were accurately predicted from TCR beta. Per a prior analysis, the majority of TCR beta V segments were productive roughly 87% or roughly 30% of the time. On later analysis, the bulk of CMV-associated TCR beta chains appeared to be HLA-restricted.

Use of 60 Vbeta and 13 Jbeta primers characterized the PCR. Only in-frame clones appear in the TCRdb table, and some are missing; sequencing was by immunoSEQ multiplex PCR. The repertoire holds 85,000 to 110,000 clones, with almost 80% as singletons. This receptor was taken from a man aged 45-65 years in good health and CMV-seropositive. V is TRBV7-9 and J is TRBJ1-3; tentatively, D is TRBD1 (5 bases). The material sequenced was PBMCs. The CDR3 DNA follows: TGTTCCAGCAGCCCCATCCGGGGGGAAGGAAACACCATATATTTT. Its translation: CSSSPIRGEGNTIYF.